The entry that follows covers one T cell receptor beta chain sequence. HIV-negative, healthy adults without recent acute infections or vaccinations were the donors. This specimen belongs to a study of shared clonotypes between healthy human individuals. Sequencing used immunoSEQ multiplex PCR; TCRdb keeps in-frame clones, though not all of them. The repertoire has more than 2,000,000 clones, approximately 93% of them found once; the top ten carry 0.39%. The length of the CDR3 is 18 residues. CDR1 and CDR2 (germline): LGHNA, YSLEER. Unmatched junction bases numbered 8, after V lost 0 bases and J lost 2 bases.

The sequence was collected from a man between 18 and 29 years old in good health. Some clones in this sample may be carry-over from other donors' samples. The V and J genes are TRBV4-3 and TRBJ2-2, with TRBD1 identical over 8 bases. Sequencing was done on a sample of naive CD4+ T cells from PBMCs. The subset was: CD45RA+ positively selected. In nucleotides, the CDR3 is TGCGCCAGCAGCCAAGATCGAGCCAGGGGGCCAAACACCGGGGAGCTGTTTTTT. It is translated as CASSQDRARGPNTGELFF.